These 28 T cell receptor beta chains came from one sample sequenced in a study of blood T cell repertoires in COVID-19. TCRdb's copy holds only in-frame clones and misses some; the assay was immunoSEQ multiplex PCR. Of 250,000 to 350,000 clones in the sample, approximately 84% were seen once. The sample was peripheral blood. These receptors came from a human donor with COVID-19, enrolled during active disease. The donor label of this sample is uncertain.

This clone has a single count. V is TRBV7-2 and J is TRBJ2-7; 8 bases fit TRBD2. Trimming at V came to 2 bases and at J to 0 bases, leaving 6 bases not matched to a gene. The CDR3 is 16 amino acids. Germline values: CDR1 SGHTA, CDR2 FQGNSA. In DNA, the CDR3 is TGTGCCAGCAGCTTACGAGCTAGCGGGTCCTCCTACGAGCAGTACTTC. It translates to CASSLRASGSSYEQYF.

This chain joins TRBV10-3 and TRBJ1-1; D remains ambiguous. Germline V gene lookup returns CDR1 ENHRY and CDR2 SYGVKD. The CDR3 runs to 15 residues. V lost 4 bases, J lost 4 bases, and 16 bases lay in between. The CDR3 DNA follows: TGTGCCATCAGTGTAGACGGGGAATGGGTCACTGAAGCTTTCTTT. Translated, it gives CAISVDGEWVTEAFF.

The V and J genes are TRBV24-1 and TRBJ1-5, with TRBD1 identical over 7 bases. Germline trimming cut 4 bases from V and 5 bases from J; bases unmatched to any gene: 7. The CDR3 length is 15 residues. Germline V CDR1 and CDR2: KGHDR, SFDVKD. CDR3: CATSDLRQGHQPQHF. The DNA for the CDR3 is TGTGCCACCAGTGACTTACGACAGGGACATCAGCCCCAGCATTTT.

The chain has TRBV27 and TRBJ2-7, with D perhaps TRBD1 (6 bases). The V end lost 5 bases, the J end lost 7 bases, and 21 bases lay between the germline ends. The CDR3 totals 15 residues. Germline CDR1 and CDR2: MNHEY and SMNVEV (reference sequence). DNA of the CDR3: TGTGCCAGCAGTGACCCCCCGGACAGATCTTCGGAGCAGTACTTC. Its protein is CASSDPPDRSSEQYF.

This clone appeared a single time. The V call is TRBV5-1, the J call TRBJ2-3, with 7 nucleotides matching TRBD2. Germline CDR1 SGHRS, CDR2 YFSETQ. The CDR3 extends over 18 amino acids. The V and J ends lost 1 base and 4 bases, in that order; junction bases with no gene match: 15. The CDR3 coding sequence is TGCGCCAGCAGCTTGTTCGTGACCGGCGGGAGTGGTTCAGATACGCAGTATTTT. It specifies CASSLFVTGGSGSDTQYF. The whole variable domain, filled in from reference TRBV5-1 and TRBJ2-3, reads KAGVTQTPRYLIKTRGQQVTLSCSPISGHRSVSWYQQTPGQGLQFLFEYFSETQRNKGNFPGRFSGRQFSNSRSEMNVSTLELGDSALYLCASSLFVTGGSGSDTQYFGPGTRLTVL.

V usage is TRBV18 and J usage is TRBJ2-7; tentatively, D is TRBD1 (6 bases). V gave up 3 bases and J gave up 6 bases, with 15 bases separating them. Germline CDR1 and CDR2: KGHSH and LQKENI. This CDR3 is built from 14 residues. The CDR3 region is CASSPRQTGTEQYF. DNA for the CDR3: TGTGCCAGCTCACCCCGACAAACAGGGACCGAGCAGTACTTC.

The V gene is TRBV7-6, the J gene TRBJ2-1; 7 bases match TRBD1. Germline-derived CDR1 and CDR2 are SGHVS and FNYEAQ. CDR3 length: 14 residues. Trimming took 3 bases from V and 7 from J; bases not matched to a gene: 6. The CDR3 DNA sequence: TGTGCCAGCAGCTTCTCGGGACAGATAAATGAGCAGTTCTTC. Its protein is CASSFSGQINEQFF. The full variable domain, its missing parts supplied by reference TRBV7-6 and TRBJ2-1, is GAGVSQSPRYKVTKRGQDVALRCDPISGHVSLYWYRQALGQGPEFLTYFNYEAQQDKSGLPNDRFSAERPEGSISTLTIQRTEQRDSAMYRCASSFSGQINEQFFGPGTRLTVL.

The V call is TRBV28, the J call TRBJ1-1; no clear D. CDR3 length: 10 amino acids. The V end was cut by 6 bases, the J end by 10 bases, with 9 bases between. Per germline, CDR1 MDHEN and CDR2 SYDVKM. The CDR3: CASRNGGAFF. The CDR3 DNA sequence: TGTGCCAGCAGGAACGGCGGAGCTTTCTTT.

J is TRBJ2-3 and V is TRBV12-3 or TRBV12-4; no reliable D call. This CDR3 region has 12 residues. V lost 5 bases to trimming and J lost 2 bases, with 5 bases between them. The CDR3 DNA reads TGTGCCAGCAGTCCCAACACAGATACGCAGTATTTT. Its protein is CASSPNTDTQYF.

The chain uses TRBV6-1 and TRBJ2-3, with 12 bases that match TRBD2. The CDR3 is made up of 17 amino acids. The trim removed 3 bases at V and 2 bases at J, leaving 6 bases unmatched. Germline values: CDR1 MNHNS, CDR2 SASEGT. CDR3 DNA: TGTGCCAGCAGTGACGAACTAGCGGGAGGAATCACAGATACGCAGTATTTT. Residues: CASSDELAGGITDTQYF.

The rearrangement links TRBV7-2 to TRBJ2-5, with a possible D match to TRBD2 (6 bases). Germline V lookup: CDR1 SGHTA, CDR2 FQGNSA. CDR3 length: 16 amino acids. Trimming removed 1 base at V and 2 bases at J, with 14 bases between. The chain's CDR3 is CASSLGGSGAQETQYF. The CDR3 nucleotides are TGTGCCAGCAGCTTAGGGGGTAGCGGAGCGCAAGAGACCCAGTACTTC.

CDR3 DNA sequence: TGTGCCAGCAGCCGGACTAGCACTCAAGTCTATACGCAGTATTTT. Its protein product is CASSRTSTQVYTQYF. The genes are TRBV27 and TRBJ2-3, with 8 bases aligning to TRBD2. The CDR3 has 15 amino acids. Germline-derived CDR1 and CDR2 are MNHEY and SMNVEV (reference sequence). Trimming cost V 6 bases and J 7 bases; bases outside gene matches: 12.

This chain joins TRBV19 and TRBJ2-1, with 8 bases that match TRBD2. Losses at the gene ends were 4 bases for V and 4 bases for J; bases not matched to a gene: 6. Germline V gives CDR1 LNHDA, CDR2 SQIVND (reference sequence). The CDR3 covers 15 residues. The CDR3 DNA is TGTGCCAGTAGTAGCGGGAGGCTCCCTTACAATGAGCAGTTCTTC. Encoded protein: CASSSGRLPYNEQFF.

The gene calls are TRBV7-2 and TRBJ1-2; D perhaps matches TRBD1 (5 bases). The CDR3 extends over 13 amino acids. V was trimmed by 4 bases and J by 5 bases, leaving 11 bases between them. Germline V gene sequence: CDR1 SGHTA, CDR2 FQGNSA. CDR3 residues: CASSSRVAYGYTF. CDR3 nucleotides: TGTGCCAGCAGCTCCAGGGTGGCTTATGGCTACACCTTC.

The chain couples TRBV6-5 to TRBJ1-4; tentatively, D is TRBD1 (5 bases). The V and J ends lost 5 bases and 8 bases respectively, with 9 bases between them. Looked up from germline, CDR1 is MNHEY and CDR2 is SVGAGI. The CDR3 length is 12 residues. The CDR3, as DNA: TGTGCCAGCAGTAAGACAGACGAAAAACTGTTTTTT. Protein sequence: CASSKTDEKLFF.

This clone has more than one count but fewer than ten. The chain couples TRBV5-1 to TRBJ1-5, with unresolved D. The CDR3 length is 14 residues. Trimming took 0 bases from V and 2 from J, leaving 6 bases between them. Germline loops: CDR1 SGHRS, CDR2 YFSETQ. The CDR3 reads CASSLGERNQPQHF. DNA for the CDR3: TGCGCCAGCAGCTTGGGGGAGCGCAATCAGCCCCAGCATTTT.

The chain joins TRBV2 to TRBJ1-5, with 10 nucleotides matching TRBD1. This CDR3 contains 15 residues. Germline V CDR1 and CDR2: SNHLY, FYNNEI. The trim removed 1 base at V and 7 bases at J, leaving 4 bases unmatched. The CDR3 reads CASSEGQGAGQPQHF. In nucleotides, the CDR3 is TGTGCCAGCAGTGAAGGACAGGGGGCGGGACAGCCCCAGCATTTT.

The gene calls are TRBV27 and TRBJ2-3; D unresolved. The germline gives CDR1 MNHEY, CDR2 SMNVEV (reference sequence). Deletions cut 3 bases from V and 0 bases from J, with 7 bases between. The CDR3 runs 14 residues. The CDR3 here is CASSLRQSTDTQYF. CDR3 nucleotide sequence: TGTGCCAGCAGTTTGAGGCAGAGCACAGATACGCAGTATTTT.

The rearrangement links TRBV9 to TRBJ1-6; 8 bases fit TRBD1. The CDR3 contains 15 residues. Looked up from germline, CDR1 is SGDLS and CDR2 is YYNGEE. V shed 7 bases and J 10 bases; nucleotides not matched to a gene: 13. The CDR3 DNA reads as TGTGCCAGCCACAGGGGAGACAGGGGTCCATCACCCCTCCACTTT. It encodes CASHRGDRGPSPLHF.

The rearrangement uses TRBV7-2 and TRBJ2-5; D not resolved. The CDR3 extends over 13 amino acids. Trimming took 1 base from V and 4 from J, leaving 7 bases between them. Germline V lookup: CDR1 SGHTA, CDR2 FQGNSA. CDR3 sequence reads: CASSLGHLETQYF. Written as DNA, the CDR3 is TGTGCCAGCAGCTTAGGGCATTTAGAGACCCAGTACTTC.

There are a few counts of this clone. The chain has TRBV7-2 and TRBJ2-7; 9 nucleotides align to TRBD2. CDR3 length equals 16 residues. Germline CDR1 and CDR2: SGHTA and FQGNSA. The V segment lost 5 bases and the J segment 0 bases; nucleotides outside the gene matches: 8. CDR3 DNA sequence: TGTGCCAGCAGCCCAGGACTAGCGCCGAACTCCTACGAGCAGTACTTC. Residues: CASSPGLAPNSYEQYF.

Only one count was recorded for this clone. The V gene is TRBV11-2, the J gene TRBJ1-2; TRBD1 matches 10 bases. Germline lookup yields CDR1 SGHAT and CDR2 FQNNGV. CDR3 size: 14 residues. The ends lost 5 bases at V and 7 bases at J; junction bases unmatched: 7. The CDR3 DNA is TGTGCCAGCAGCCCCGGGACAGGGGTTTCTGGCTACACCTTC. Translation: CASSPGTGVSGYTF.

This clone showed up many times. The chain has TRBV4-3 and TRBJ1-2, with D uncertain. The V end was cut by 1 base, the J end by 0 bases, with 12 bases between. This CDR3 comprises 16 residues. CDR1 and CDR2 (germline): LGHNA, YSLEER. CDR3 loop: CASSQVRGSANYGYTF. The CDR3 DNA reads TGCGCCAGCAGCCAAGTCCGCGGGTCAGCTAACTATGGCTACACCTTC.

J is TRBJ1-2 and V is TRBV18; 8 nucleotides align to TRBD1. The germline V gene encodes CDR1 KGHSH and CDR2 LQKENI. The CDR3 loop spans 13 amino acids. The ends lost 3 bases at V and 6 bases at J; junction bases unmatched: 3. CDR3 DNA sequence: TGTGCCAGCTCACCGGACAGGGAGAATGGCTACACCTTC. This encodes CASSPDRENGYTF.

The chain couples TRBV7-9 to TRBJ2-5; D gene ambiguous. The V gene's germline CDR1 is SEHNR and CDR2 FQNEAQ (reference sequence). CDR3 size: 16 residues. With 5 bases removed from V and 0 bases from J, the gap between germline ends came to 16 bases. CDR3: CASSPGLNGHQETQYF. Here the CDR3 DNA reads TGTGCCAGCAGCCCCGGTCTCAACGGTCACCAAGAGACCCAGTACTTC.

The chain carries TRBV19 and TRBJ2-3; 9 bases fit TRBD1. The CDR3 consists of 16 residues. Trimming at V came to 4 bases and at J to 5 bases, leaving 10 bases not matched to a gene. CDR1 LNHDA and CDR2 SQIVND come from the germline V gene (reference sequence). CDR3 DNA sequence: TGTGCCAGTAGTACTCCGGGACAGGGAAATGGAGATACGCAGTATTTT. Its protein product is CASSTPGQGNGDTQYF.

Here the CDR3 reads CASSFGDSGGYTF. CDR3 nucleotide sequence: TGTGCCAGCAGCTTTGGGGACTCCGGGGGCTACACCTTC. The chain has TRBV5-8 and TRBJ1-2, with D perhaps TRBD1 (5 bases). V lost 2 bases to trimming and J lost 8 bases, with 13 bases between them. Germline loops: CDR1 SGHTS, CDR2 YDEGEE. There are 13 residues in the CDR3.

Written as DNA, the CDR3 is TGTGCCAGCAGCTCCACCCGCGGACACCCCTACGAGCAGTACTTC. Amino acids: CASSSTRGHPYEQYF. The chain recombines TRBV7-2 with TRBJ2-7; TRBD1 is a possible D gene (5 bases). Germline V gene sequence: CDR1 SGHTA, CDR2 FQGNSA. This CDR3 spans 15 amino acids. V was shortened by 4 bases and J by 2 bases, with 15 bases between the two germline ends.